The clone carrying this TCR beta chain was counted ten times or more. What it binds is not known. The ends were cut back, 4 bases at V and 2 bases at J, with 8 bases in the middle. Germline CDR1 LGHDT, CDR2 YNNKEL (reference sequence). The CDR3 is 13 residues long. The data were taken from a study of spatial heterogeneity in lung cancer. Study-wide background: Alpha-chain sequences were consistently detected less often than beta-chain sequences. Study findings and constraints: Among tumor T cells, estimated coverage was approximately 7% for alpha chains and roughly 13% for beta chains. Mutation tallies in tumors tracked expanded intratumoral alpha and beta TCR counts.

Indicated time point: sample taken at primary tumor resection. TCRdb called the 5' RACE reads again in MiXCR, with one record for every CDR3 protein. The sample yields 25,000 to 30,000 distinct CDR3 sequences, approximately 7% seen once. The sample was lung tumor tissue, taken at surgery. The chain uses TRBV3-1 and TRBJ1-2; maybe TRBD1 (5 bases). The TCR sequence derives from a male donor with early-stage non-small cell lung cancer. CDR3 sequence reads: CASSRDWNYGYTF. The CDR3 region has the DNA TGTGCCAGCAGCCGGGACTGGAACTATGGCTACACCTTC.